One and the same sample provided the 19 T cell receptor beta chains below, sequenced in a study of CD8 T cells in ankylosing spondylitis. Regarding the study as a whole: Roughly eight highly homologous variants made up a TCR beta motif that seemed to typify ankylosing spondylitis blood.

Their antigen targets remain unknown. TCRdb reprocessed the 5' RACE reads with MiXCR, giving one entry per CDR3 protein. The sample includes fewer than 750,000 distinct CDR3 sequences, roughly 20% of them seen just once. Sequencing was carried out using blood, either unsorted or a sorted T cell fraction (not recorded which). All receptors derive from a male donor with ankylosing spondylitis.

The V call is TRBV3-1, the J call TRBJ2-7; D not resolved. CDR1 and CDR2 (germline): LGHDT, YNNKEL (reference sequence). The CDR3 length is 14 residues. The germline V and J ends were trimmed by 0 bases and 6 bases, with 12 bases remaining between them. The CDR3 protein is CASSQDTGWAEQYF. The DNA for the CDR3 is TGTGCCAGCAGCCAAGATACGGGTTGGGCCGAGCAGTACTTC.

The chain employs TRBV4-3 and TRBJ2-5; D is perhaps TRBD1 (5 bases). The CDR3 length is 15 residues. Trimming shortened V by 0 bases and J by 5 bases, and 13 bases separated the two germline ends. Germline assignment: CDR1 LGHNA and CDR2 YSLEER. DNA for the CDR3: TGCGCCAGCAGCCAAGATTATGGGTCAGGGGAGACCCAGTACTTC. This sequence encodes CASSQDYGSGETQYF.

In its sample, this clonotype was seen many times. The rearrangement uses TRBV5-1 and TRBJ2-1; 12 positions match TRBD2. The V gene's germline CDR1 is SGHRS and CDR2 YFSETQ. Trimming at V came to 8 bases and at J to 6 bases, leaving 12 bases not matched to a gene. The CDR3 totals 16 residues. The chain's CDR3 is CASTTLTSGGPNEQFF. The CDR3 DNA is TGCGCCAGTACCACATTAACTAGCGGGGGGCCCAATGAGCAGTTCTTC.

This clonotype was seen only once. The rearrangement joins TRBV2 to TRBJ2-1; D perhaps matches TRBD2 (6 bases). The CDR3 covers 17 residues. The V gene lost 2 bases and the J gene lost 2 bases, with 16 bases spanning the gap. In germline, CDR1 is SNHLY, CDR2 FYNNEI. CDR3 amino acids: CASSEWGGAVPYNEQFF. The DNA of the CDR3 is TGTGCCAGCAGTGAATGGGGCGGGGCCGTCCCCTACAATGAGCAGTTCTTC.

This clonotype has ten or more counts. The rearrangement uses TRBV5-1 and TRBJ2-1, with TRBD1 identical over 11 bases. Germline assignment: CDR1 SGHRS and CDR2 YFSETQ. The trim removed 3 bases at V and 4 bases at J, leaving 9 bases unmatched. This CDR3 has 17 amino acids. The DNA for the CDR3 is TGCGCCAGCAGCTCCGGACAGGGGGCAGGGGTTTACAATGAGCAGTTCTTC. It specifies CASSSGQGAGVYNEQFF.

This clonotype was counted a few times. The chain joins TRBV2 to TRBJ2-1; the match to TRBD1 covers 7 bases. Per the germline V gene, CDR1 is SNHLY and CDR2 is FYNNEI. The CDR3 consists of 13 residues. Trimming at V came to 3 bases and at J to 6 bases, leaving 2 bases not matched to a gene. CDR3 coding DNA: TGTGCCAGCAGTGATAGGACAGGCAATGAGCAGTTCTTC. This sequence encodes CASSDRTGNEQFF.

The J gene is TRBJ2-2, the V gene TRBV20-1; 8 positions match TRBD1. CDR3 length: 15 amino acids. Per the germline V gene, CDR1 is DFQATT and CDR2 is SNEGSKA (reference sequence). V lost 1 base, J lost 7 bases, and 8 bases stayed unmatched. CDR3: CSARGGRGRGGELFF. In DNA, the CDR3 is TGCAGTGCTAGAGGGGGCAGGGGGCGCGGCGGGGAGCTGTTTTTT.

This CDR3 reads CASSLGQTKNIQYF. The CDR3 DNA follows: TGTGCCAGCAGTTTAGGACAGACGAAAAACATTCAGTACTTC. This rearrangement joins TRBV27 to TRBJ2-4, with TRBD1 as a possible D gene (6 bases). V lost 2 bases and J lost 4, with 9 bases in between. Germline CDR1 is MNHEY and CDR2 is SMNVEV (reference sequence). The CDR3 sequence is 14 residues long.

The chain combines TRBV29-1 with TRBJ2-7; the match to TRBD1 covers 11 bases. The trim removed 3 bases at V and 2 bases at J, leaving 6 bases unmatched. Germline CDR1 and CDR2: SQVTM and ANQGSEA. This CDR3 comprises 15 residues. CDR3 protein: CSVESADRGPYEQYF. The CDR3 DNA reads TGCAGCGTTGAGTCGGCGGACAGGGGGCCCTACGAGCAGTACTTC.

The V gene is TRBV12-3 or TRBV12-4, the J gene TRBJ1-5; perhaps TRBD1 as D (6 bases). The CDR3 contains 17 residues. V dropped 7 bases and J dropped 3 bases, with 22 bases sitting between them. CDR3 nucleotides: TGTGCCAGCACCCAAGGTGGGCAGGGGAGGCACAATCAGCCCCAGCATTTT. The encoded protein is CASTQGGQGRHNQPQHF.

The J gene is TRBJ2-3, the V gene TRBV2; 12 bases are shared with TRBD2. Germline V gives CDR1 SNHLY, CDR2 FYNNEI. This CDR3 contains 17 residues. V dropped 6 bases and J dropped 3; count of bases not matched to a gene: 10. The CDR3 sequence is CASSPAGLAGTTDTQYF. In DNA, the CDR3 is TGTGCCAGCAGCCCCGCCGGACTAGCGGGGACAACAGATACGCAGTATTTT.

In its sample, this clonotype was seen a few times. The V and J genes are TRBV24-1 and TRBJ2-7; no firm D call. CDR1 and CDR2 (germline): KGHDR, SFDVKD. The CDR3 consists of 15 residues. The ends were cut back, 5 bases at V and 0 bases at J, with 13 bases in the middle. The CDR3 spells CATSAAGSASYEQYF. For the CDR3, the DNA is TGTGCCACCAGTGCCGCCGGGTCCGCCTCCTACGAGCAGTACTTC.

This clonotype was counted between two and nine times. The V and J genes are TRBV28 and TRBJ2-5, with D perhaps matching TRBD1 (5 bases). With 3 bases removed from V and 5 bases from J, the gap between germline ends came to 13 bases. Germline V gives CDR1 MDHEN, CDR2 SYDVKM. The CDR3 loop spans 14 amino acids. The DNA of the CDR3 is TGTGCCAGCAGTTTGGGGCCAAAGTGGGAGACCCAGTACTTC. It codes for CASSLGPKWETQYF.

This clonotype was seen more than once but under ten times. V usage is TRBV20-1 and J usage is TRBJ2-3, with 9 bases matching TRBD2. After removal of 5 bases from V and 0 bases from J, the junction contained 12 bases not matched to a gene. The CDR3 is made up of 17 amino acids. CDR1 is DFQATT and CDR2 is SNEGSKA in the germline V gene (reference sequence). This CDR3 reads CSAPRRRAGGSTDTQYF. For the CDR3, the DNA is TGCAGTGCTCCCCGCAGGAGAGCGGGGGGTAGCACAGATACGCAGTATTTT.

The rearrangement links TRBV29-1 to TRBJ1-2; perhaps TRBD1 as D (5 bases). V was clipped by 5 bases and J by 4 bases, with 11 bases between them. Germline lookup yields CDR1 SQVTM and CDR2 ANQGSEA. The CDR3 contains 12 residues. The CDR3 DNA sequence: TGCAGCGTTCCCGGACAACTCTATGGCTACACCTTC. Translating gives CSVPGQLYGYTF.

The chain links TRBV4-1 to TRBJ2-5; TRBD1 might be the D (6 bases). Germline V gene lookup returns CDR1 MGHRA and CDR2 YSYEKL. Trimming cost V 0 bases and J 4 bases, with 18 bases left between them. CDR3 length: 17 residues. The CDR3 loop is CASSQEGAGLRGETQYF. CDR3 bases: TGCGCCAGCAGCCAAGAGGGGGCGGGTCTCCGGGGAGAGACCCAGTACTTC.

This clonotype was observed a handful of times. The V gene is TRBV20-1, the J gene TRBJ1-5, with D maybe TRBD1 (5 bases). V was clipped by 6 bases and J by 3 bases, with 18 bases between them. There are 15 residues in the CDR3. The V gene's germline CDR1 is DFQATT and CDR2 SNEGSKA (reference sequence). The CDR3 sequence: CSASRQPPHNQPQHF. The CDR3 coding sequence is TGCAGTGCCAGTCGACAGCCCCCTCACAATCAGCCCCAGCATTTT.

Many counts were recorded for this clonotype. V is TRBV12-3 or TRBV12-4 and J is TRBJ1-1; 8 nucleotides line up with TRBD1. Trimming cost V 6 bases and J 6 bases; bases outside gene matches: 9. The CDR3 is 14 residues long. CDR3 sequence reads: CASRQTGERAEAFF. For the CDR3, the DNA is TGTGCCAGCAGACAGACAGGGGAAAGGGCTGAAGCTTTCTTT.

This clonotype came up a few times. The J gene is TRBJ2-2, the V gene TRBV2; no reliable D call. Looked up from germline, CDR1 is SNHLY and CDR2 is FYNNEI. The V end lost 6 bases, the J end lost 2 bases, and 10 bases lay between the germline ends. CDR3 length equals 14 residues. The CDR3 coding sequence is TGTGCCAGCAGAAAACACGTAAACACCGGGGAGCTGTTTTTT. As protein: CASRKHVNTGELFF.